Listed here are 18 T cell receptor beta chains from one sample, sequenced in a study of CD8 T cells in Susac syndrome. When the RNA was reverse transcribed, random hexamers were used with an input of roughly 0.5 to 1 ug. TCRdb reprocessed the immunoSEQ multiplex PCR reads with MiXCR, giving one entry per CDR3 protein. The profile shows about 20,000 distinct CDR3 sequences, more than 85% of them singletons. The sequenced material came from CD8+ T cells from PBMCs. These receptors all stem from a human donor in good health.

The V gene is TRBV28, the J gene TRBJ1-5, with 7 bases that match TRBD1. Per the germline V gene, CDR1 is MDHEN and CDR2 is SYDVKM. V shed 6 bases and J 3 bases; nucleotides not matched to a gene: 2. CDR3 length equals 13 residues. CDR3 sequence (DNA): TGTGCCAGCAGACAGGGGAACAATCAGCCCCAGCATTTT. This sequence encodes CASRQGNNQPQHF.

This clonotype has only one observation. The V and J genes are TRBV4-3 and TRBJ2-5, with D possibly TRBD2 on 5 matching bases. The germline V gene encodes CDR1 LGHNA and CDR2 YSLEER. CDR3 length: 15 amino acids. V lost 0 bases, J lost 1 base, and 9 bases lay in between. The CDR3 region has the DNA TGCGCCAGCAGCCAAGATTGGACTTTCCAAGAGACCCAGTACTTC. Amino acid sequence: CASSQDWTFQETQYF.

CDR3 nucleotide sequence: TGTGCCAGCAGCTTAGCGGGGGGGCAGAATGAGCAGTTCTTC. Translation: CASSLAGGQNEQFF. The chain combines TRBV7-8 with TRBJ2-1; D may be TRBD2 (7 bases). The CDR3 covers 14 residues. CDR1 and CDR2 from the germline V gene are SGHVS and FQNEAQ. V dropped 0 bases and J dropped 7 bases, with 10 bases sitting between them.

The chain carries TRBV14 and TRBJ2-1; 9 nucleotides line up with TRBD1. This CDR3 spans 16 amino acids. Germline-derived CDR1 and CDR2 are SGHDN and FVKESK. With V trimmed by 1 base and J by 5 bases, 6 bases remained unmatched. CDR3 bases: TGTGCCAGCAGCCAAGCGGGACAGGGTCTGCACAATGAGCAGTTCTTC. It encodes CASSQAGQGLHNEQFF.

The V gene is TRBV10-3, the J gene TRBJ2-1, with D perhaps TRBD1 (7 bases). Trimming took off 9 bases at V and 4 bases at J, with 19 bases between the two ends. Germline loops: CDR1 ENHRY, CDR2 SYGVKD. The CDR3 consists of 15 residues. The DNA for the CDR3 is TGTGCCATGGGGGGACAGCCCGAGGATTACAATGAGCAGTTCTTC. It is translated as CAMGGQPEDYNEQFF.

This sequence joins TRBV7-9 and TRBJ1-1; D is perhaps TRBD1 (5 bases). In germline, CDR1 is SEHNR, CDR2 FQNEAQ (reference sequence). The CDR3 runs 9 residues. V was cut by 11 bases and J by 8 bases, with 9 bases left in between. This chain's CDR3 is CAGGTEAFF. CDR3 nucleotides: TGTGCCGGGGGTACAGAAGCTTTCTTT. Full variable domain (missing parts from reference TRBV7-9 and TRBJ1-1): DTGVSQNPRHKITKRGQNVTFRCDPISEHNRLYWYRQTLGQGPEFLTYFQNEAQLEKSRLLSDRFSAERPKGSFSTLEIQRTEQGDSAMYLCAGGTEAFFGQGTRLTVV.

The chain recombines TRBV20-1 with TRBJ1-1; no reliable D call. Germline CDR1 and CDR2: DFQATT and SNEGSKA (reference sequence). V shed 6 bases and J shed 0 bases, with 17 bases lying between them. This CDR3 comprises 15 residues. The CDR3 is CSANIWEGLNTEAFF. CDR3 bases: TGCAGTGCCAATATTTGGGAGGGTTTGAACACTGAAGCTTTCTTT.

J is TRBJ2-2 and V is TRBV4-1, with TRBD1 identical over 7 bases. The CDR3 consists of 16 residues. The V gene's germline CDR1 is MGHRA and CDR2 YSYEKL. Trimming cost V 4 bases and J 0 bases; bases outside gene matches: 5. The CDR3 bases are TGCGCCAGCAGCCCCCAGGGGGTCGCGAACACCGGGGAGCTGTTTTTT. Amino acids: CASSPQGVANTGELFF.

This clonotype was seen only once. The chain uses TRBV20-1 and TRBJ1-5; 8 bases fit TRBD1. Germline-derived CDR1 and CDR2 are DFQATT and SNEGSKA (reference sequence). This CDR3 contains 16 residues. After removal of 0 bases from V and 3 bases from J, the junction contained 7 bases not matched to a gene. The CDR3 nucleotides are TGCAGTGCTAGAGACCCGACAGGGGTTAACAATCAGCCCCAGCATTTT. Encoded protein: CSARDPTGVNNQPQHF.

The chain uses TRBV18 and TRBJ2-1, with D possibly TRBD2 on 5 matching bases. This CDR3 has 18 amino acids. V was clipped by 0 bases and J by 0 bases, with 15 bases between them. Germline V lookup: CDR1 KGHSH, CDR2 LQKENI. The CDR3 region has the DNA TGTGCCAGCTCACCACCGGGGAGTCCACTTAGCTCCTACAATGAGCAGTTCTTC. This sequence encodes CASSPPGSPLSSYNEQFF.

The V call is TRBV29-1, the J call TRBJ2-5; possibly TRBD1 or TRBD2 for D (5 bases each). The CDR3 has 12 amino acids. Germline V CDR1 and CDR2: SQVTM, ANQGSEA. V dropped 7 bases and J dropped 5 bases, with 14 bases sitting between them. The CDR3 region has the DNA TGCAGCGGACTCCCCTGGGGGGAGACCCAGTACTTC. Translating gives CSGLPWGETQYF.

V and J are TRBV7-2 and TRBJ1-2, with D tentatively TRBD1 (6 bases). Per the germline V gene, CDR1 is SGHTA and CDR2 is FQGNSA. V was pared by 1 base and J by 1 base, with 16 bases between. CDR3 size: 17 residues. CDR3 sequence reads: CASSLGLGGRSNYGYTF. In DNA form, the CDR3 reads TGTGCCAGCAGCTTAGGTCTCGGGGGGCGTAGTAACTATGGCTACACCTTC.

This chain uses TRBV20-1 with TRBJ2-5; 7 nucleotides match TRBD1. The CDR3 contains 17 residues. Germline trimming cut 4 bases from V and 0 bases from J; bases unmatched to any gene: 14. From germline, CDR1 is DFQATT and CDR2 SNEGSKA (reference sequence). CDR3 in amino acids: CSATNDRVYAYQETQYF. The CDR3 DNA sequence: TGCAGTGCTACTAATGACAGGGTATACGCGTACCAAGAGACCCAGTACTTC.

This chain joins TRBV4-3 and TRBJ2-1; 8 bases map to TRBD1. Germline CDR1 is LGHNA and CDR2 is YSLEER. J lost 6 bases, V lost 0 bases, and 7 bases had no gene match. This CDR3 has 16 amino acids. DNA for the CDR3: TGCGCCAGCAGCCAAGATCCACAGGGGGGATCCAATGAGCAGTTCTTC. Its protein product is CASSQDPQGGSNEQFF.

The chain couples TRBV27 to TRBJ2-1; 9 bases align to TRBD1. With 3 bases clipped from V and 7 bases from J, the junction kept 7 bases outside the gene matches. CDR3 length: 15 amino acids. Germline V gene sequence: CDR1 MNHEY, CDR2 SMNVEV (reference sequence). CDR3 sequence reads: CASSFLQGARNEQFF. The CDR3 DNA reads TGTGCCAGCAGTTTTCTACAGGGGGCTCGGAATGAGCAGTTCTTC.

The CDR3 nucleotides are TGTGCCAGCAGTTTCCAGCTTTTGAACACTGAAGCTTTCTTT. It translates to CASSFQLLNTEAFF. J is TRBJ1-1 and V is TRBV12-3 or TRBV12-4; D not certain. Trimming left V 3 bases short and J 0 bases short, with 8 bases between. The CDR3 consists of 14 residues.

In this sample, this clonotype turned up a few times. The chain couples TRBV7-9 to TRBJ2-3; D is unresolved. Trimming stripped 1 base from V and 2 bases from J, with 7 bases between. The CDR3 is made up of 14 amino acids. Germline CDR1 and CDR2: SEHNR and FQNEAQ (reference sequence). As DNA, the CDR3 is TGTGCCAGCAGCTTAGAAGGGTCCACAGATACGCAGTATTTT. Amino acids: CASSLEGSTDTQYF.

Note on this clonotype: A junction end diverges from the germline sequence, so it may reflect a read error. CDR3 DNA sequence: TGCAATGCTAGATTCTTAAACTATCAAGAGACCCAGTACTTC. Translated: CNARFLNYQETQYF. This rearrangement joins TRBV20-1 to TRBJ2-5; no reliable D call. The V gene's germline CDR1 is DFQATT and CDR2 SNEGSKA (reference sequence). The CDR3 extends over 14 amino acids.